This T cell receptor (beta chain) is from a study of patients and donors after allogeneic stem cell transplantation (dated by TCRdb to the early 2020s). As regards this clonotype: No antigen is known for it. No base quality information exists; no much larger clone differs at one position.

The library was built by means of RT-PCR. The sequencer listed for this sample is NextSeq 550. The public reads were reprocessed in TCRdb via fastp at Q25 and MiXCR, keeping in-frame beta chains. Rows are combined by CDR3 protein, so each entry shows the most common genes and DNA. This sample holds about a million distinct CDR3 sequences; roughly 17% were observed only once. The ten largest clones add up to 6% of the sample. V is cut by 2 bases and J by 1 base, and the space between the germline ends is 9 bases. Reading the germline V gene gives CDR1 KGHSH and CDR2 LQKENI. Including the terminal cysteine and phenylalanine, the CDR3 comprises 14 residues. Only the CDR3 DNA stays, 42 bases, in frame from base 1.

Sequencing was performed on blood, either unsorted or a sorted T cell fraction (not recorded which). The clonotype comes from a human donor who was either an allogeneic HSCT recipient or a stem cell or donor lymphocyte infusion donor (not recorded which). It is not recorded whose cells these are; they may come from a transplant donor. The chain was built from TRBV18 and TRBJ2-7, with an unclear D gene assignment. The CDR3 corresponds to CASSPSAVSYEQYF. The DNA sequence reads TGTGCCAGCTCACCATCGGCGGTTTCCTACGAGCAGTACTTC.